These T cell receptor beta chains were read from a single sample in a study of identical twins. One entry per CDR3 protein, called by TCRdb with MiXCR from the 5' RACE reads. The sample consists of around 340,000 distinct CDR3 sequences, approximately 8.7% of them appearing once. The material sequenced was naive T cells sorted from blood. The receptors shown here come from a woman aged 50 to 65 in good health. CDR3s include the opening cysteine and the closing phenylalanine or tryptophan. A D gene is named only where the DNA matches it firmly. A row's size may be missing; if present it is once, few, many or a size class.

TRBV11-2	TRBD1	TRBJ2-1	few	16	TGTGCCAGCAGCTTAGTGAGGGACAGGCCCTACAATGAGCAGTTCTTC	CASSLVRDRPYNEQFF
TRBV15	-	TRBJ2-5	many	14	TGTGCCACCAGCAGAGAAGGGAGGATGGAGACCCAGTACTTC	CATSREGRMETQYF
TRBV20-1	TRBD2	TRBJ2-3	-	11	TGCAGTGGGGAGGGGTCGGATACGCAGTATTTT	CSGEGSDTQYF
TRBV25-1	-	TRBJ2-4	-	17	TGTGCCAGCAGTGATTCCCCGGGGAATTTAGCCAAAAACATTCAGTACTTC	CASSDSPGNLAKNIQYF
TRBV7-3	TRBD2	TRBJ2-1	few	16	TGTGCCAGCAGCTTAACGTTAGCGGGCGCCTACAATGAGCAGTTCTTC	CASSLTLAGAYNEQFF
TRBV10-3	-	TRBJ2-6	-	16	TGTGCCACCTCCCAGCACTTAGTCCCCGGGGCCAACGTCCTGACTTTC	CATSQHLVPGANVLTF
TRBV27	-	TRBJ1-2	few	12	TGTGCCACCCTACAGGGAAACTATGGCTACACCTTC	CATLQGNYGYTF
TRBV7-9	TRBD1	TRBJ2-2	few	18	TGTGCCAGCAGCACCCCGGCTCGGGGACAGAGCCCCACCGGGGAGCTGTTTTTT	CASSTPARGQSPTGELFF
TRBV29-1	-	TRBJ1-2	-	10	TGCAGCGTTTGGGACTATGGCTACACCTTC	CSVWDYGYTF
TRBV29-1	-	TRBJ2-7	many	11	TGCAGCGTTGGTGGAAGCTACGAGCAGTACTTC	CSVGGSYEQYF
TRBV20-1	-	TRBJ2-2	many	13	TGCAGTGCTAGATCTGTCCTCACCGGGGAGCTGTTTTTT	CSARSVLTGELFF
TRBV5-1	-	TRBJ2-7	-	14	TGCGCCAGCAGCTTGTCGCCGCGCAGATACGAGCAGTACTTC	CASSLSPRRYEQYF
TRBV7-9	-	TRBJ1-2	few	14	TGTGCCAGCAGCTTCGGACACGGCTCCTTGGGCTACACCTTC	CASSFGHGSLGYTF
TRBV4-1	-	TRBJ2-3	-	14	TGCGCCAGCAGCCAAAATTCTATCACAGATACGCAGTATTTT	CASSQNSITDTQYF
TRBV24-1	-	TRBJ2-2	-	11	TGTGCCACCAGCAGTTTCGGGGAGCTGTTTTTT	CATSSFGELFF
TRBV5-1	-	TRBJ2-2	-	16	TGCGCCAGCAGCTTGGTTTTCACAGGATTTGCCGGGGAGCTGTTTTTT	CASSLVFTGFAGELFF
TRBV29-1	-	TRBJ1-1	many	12	TGCCTGGGCGAAAAACCGAACACTGAAGCTTTCTTT	CLGEKPNTEAFF
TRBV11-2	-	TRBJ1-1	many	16	TGTGCCAGCAGCTTAGTGACCGGGGCCCTGAACACTGAAGCTTTCTTT	CASSLVTGALNTEAFF
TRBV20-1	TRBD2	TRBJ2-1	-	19	TGCAGTGCGCATACCGGGACTAGCGGGAGGAACCCATATACAAATGAGCAGTTCTTC	CSAHTGTSGRNPYTNEQFF
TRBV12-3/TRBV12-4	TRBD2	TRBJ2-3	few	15	TGTGCCAGCATTAGCGGGAGCGGAGACACAGATACGCAGTATTTT	CASISGSGDTDTQYF
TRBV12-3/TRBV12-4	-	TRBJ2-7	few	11	TGTGCCAGCAGTTTTTTTAGAGAGCAGTACTTC	CASSFFREQYF
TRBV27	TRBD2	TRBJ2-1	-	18	TGTGCCAGCAGTTTCCTAGGGACTAGCGGGACCTCCTTCAATGAGCAGTTCTTC	CASSFLGTSGTSFNEQFF
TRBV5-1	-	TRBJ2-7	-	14	TGCGCCAGCAGCTTCAGTGGGTCCCTCTACGAGCAGTACTTC	CASSFSGSLYEQYF
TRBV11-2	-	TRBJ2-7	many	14	TGTGCCAGCAGCTTAGGGGTCACCTCCTACGAGCAGTACTTC	CASSLGVTSYEQYF
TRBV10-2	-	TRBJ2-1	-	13	TGCGCCAGCAGTGAAACTCGGGGGAATGAGCAGTTCTTC	CASSETRGNEQFF
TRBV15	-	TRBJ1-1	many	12	TGTGCCACCAGACAGGGTGTAACTGAAGCTTTCTTT	CATRQGVTEAFF
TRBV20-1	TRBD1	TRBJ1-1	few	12	TGCAGTGCTAAAGGGACAGGGGCGTGGGCTTTCTTT	CSAKGTGAWAFF
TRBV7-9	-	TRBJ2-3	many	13	TGTGCCAGCAGCTTAACAACCCCAGATACGCAGTATTTT	CASSLTTPDTQYF
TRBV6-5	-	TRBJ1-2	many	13	TGTGCCAGCAGTTACTCGGGACTCCCAGGCTACACCTTC	CASSYSGLPGYTF
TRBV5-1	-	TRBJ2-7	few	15	TGCGCCAGCAGCCCCAGGACCGGTAGCTCCTACGAGCAGTACTTC	CASSPRTGSSYEQYF
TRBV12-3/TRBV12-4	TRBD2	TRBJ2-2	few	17	TGTGCCAGCAGCCCCGGACTAGCGGGATTGAGGACCGGGGAGCTGTTTTTT	CASSPGLAGLRTGELFF
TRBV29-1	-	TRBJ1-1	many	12	TGCAGCGTTGCAGGGGTTAACACTGAAGCTTTCTTT	CSVAGVNTEAFF
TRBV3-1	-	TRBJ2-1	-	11	TGTGCCAGCAGCCAAGGAATTGAGCAGTTCTTC	CASSQGIEQFF
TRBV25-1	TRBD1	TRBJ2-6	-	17	TGTGCCAGCAGTGGCCGGGACAGGGGAGCTGGGGCCAACGTCCTGACTTTC	CASSGRDRGAGANVLTF
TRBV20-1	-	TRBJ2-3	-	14	TGCAGTGCGCTGAGGGCCACGGGTACAGATACGCAGTATTTT	CSALRATGTDTQYF
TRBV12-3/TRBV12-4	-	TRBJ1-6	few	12	TGTGCCAGCAGTTCCGGGATTCAACCCCTCCACTTT	CASSSGIQPLHF
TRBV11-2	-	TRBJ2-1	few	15	TGTGCCAGCACCCTTCTTAGGGGGTCCTACAATGAGCAGTTCTTC	CASTLLRGSYNEQFF
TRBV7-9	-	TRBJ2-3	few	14	TGTGCCAGCAGCTTATCAATGAGATCAGATACGCAGTATTTT	CASSLSMRSDTQYF